These 13 T cell receptor beta chains originate from one sample sequenced in a study of cytomegalovirus exposure and HLA in healthy donors. The PCR had 60 Vbeta and 13 Jbeta primers. Only in-frame clones appear in the TCRdb table, and some are missing; sequencing was by immunoSEQ multiplex PCR. The sample carries around 170,000 clones, over 75% recorded once. Sequencing input: PBMCs. Every receptor here comes from a man aged 45-65 years in good health and CMV-seronegative.

DNA of the CDR3: TGTGCCAGCAGGCCTAGAGGTCCGACCGGGGAGCTGTTTTTT. It codes for CASRPRGPTGELFF. The chain carries TRBV2 and TRBJ2-2; D unresolved. The ends were cut back, 6 bases at V and 5 bases at J, with 13 bases in the middle. The CDR3 is 14 amino acids. CDR1 and CDR2 (germline): SNHLY, FYNNEI.

The table lists this clone with a count of one. This chain joins TRBV7-2 and TRBJ2-6; tentatively, D is TRBD2 (7 bases). Germline V CDR1 and CDR2: SGHTA, FQGNSA. The CDR3 has 16 residues. Deletions cut 4 bases from V and 2 bases from J, with 12 bases between. The CDR3 spells CASSSQGGAGANVLTF. The CDR3 DNA reads as TGTGCCAGCAGCTCTCAAGGGGGGGCTGGGGCCAACGTCCTGACTTTC.

The chain recombines TRBV12-5 with TRBJ1-1, with 10 bases lining up with TRBD1. Unmatched junction bases numbered 10, after V lost 5 bases and J lost 4 bases. Germline V gives CDR1 LGHNT, CDR2 FRNRAP. The CDR3 has 16 residues. CDR3 bases: TGTGCTAGTGGTCCCCCCTCGGGACAGGGGAGCACTGAAGCTTTCTTT. This translates into CASGPPSGQGSTEAFF.

V is TRBV6-1 and J is TRBJ1-3, with 8 bases fitting TRBD1. V lost 8 bases and J lost 4; bases outside the gene matches: 10. CDR3 length equals 15 residues. Germline V gene lookup returns CDR1 MNHNS and CDR2 SASEGT. The CDR3 sequence is CASGPGGSVGNTIYF. CDR3 DNA sequence: TGTGCCAGCGGACCAGGGGGCTCAGTGGGAAACACCATATATTTT.

This clone was detected only once. V gene TRBV18 combines with J gene TRBJ2-5; 10 bases are shared with TRBD1. J was trimmed by 4 bases and V by 4 bases; bases with no gene match: 18. Germline V gene data show CDR1 as KGHSH and CDR2 as LQKENI. The CDR3 covers 19 residues. CDR3 sequence reads: CASSLSRGSGQGTSETQYF. Here the CDR3 DNA reads TGTGCCAGCTCACTCTCAAGGGGCTCGGGACAGGGGACTTCAGAGACCCAGTACTTC.

J is TRBJ1-1 and V is TRBV19; unclear D gene. This CDR3 region has 14 residues. Between the trimmed V and J ends, which lost 8 bases and 0 bases, there was a span of 13 bases. Looked up from germline, CDR1 is LNHDA and CDR2 is SQIVND (reference sequence). In nucleotides, the CDR3 is TGTGCCAGTTCACAGACGGCAATGAACACTGAAGCTTTCTTT. Its translation: CASSQTAMNTEAFF.

The chain uses TRBV18 and TRBJ1-1; D perhaps matches TRBD1 (5 bases). The CDR3 is 14 residues long. The V and J ends lost 0 bases and 5 bases respectively, with 10 bases between them. Germline V gene lookup returns CDR1 KGHSH and CDR2 LQKENI. The CDR3 sequence: CASSPPGARTEAFF. For the CDR3, the DNA is TGTGCCAGCTCACCACCAGGGGCGCGGACTGAAGCTTTCTTT.

The chain is built from TRBV7-2 and TRBJ2-7, with D hard to call. Germline V gene lookup returns CDR1 SGHTA and CDR2 FQGNSA. The CDR3 extends over 12 amino acids. V lost 3 bases and J 10 bases, leaving 13 bases between the germline ends. The CDR3 DNA reads as TGTGCCAGCAGCTTTGGCAGGTCAGAACAGTACTTC. Its protein product is CASSFGRSEQYF.

The chain links TRBV30 to TRBJ1-5; D gene uncertain. CDR3 length equals 16 residues. Germline CDR1 is GTSNPN and CDR2 is SVGIG (reference sequence). Trimming pared 0 bases from V and 2 bases from J, leaving 14 bases between. The CDR3 coding sequence is TGTGCCTGGAGTGTACCAAGAGGGTATGGCAATCAGCCCCAGCATTTT. This codes for CAWSVPRGYGNQPQHF.

The rearrangement links TRBV5-6 to TRBJ1-1, with a possible D match to TRBD1 (5 bases). This CDR3 spans 15 amino acids. Germline V gene data show CDR1 as SGHDT and CDR2 as YYEEEE. Trimming took 3 bases from V and 1 from J, leaving 13 bases between them. CDR3 region: CASSSYRTQNTEAFF. CDR3 nucleotides: TGTGCCAGCAGCTCTTACAGGACACAGAACACTGAAGCTTTCTTT.

V gene TRBV4-1 combines with J gene TRBJ2-3; the match to TRBD1 covers 7 bases. After removal of 4 bases from V and 0 bases from J, the junction contained 7 bases not matched to a gene. The CDR3 spans 16 residues. Germline V gene data show CDR1 as MGHRA and CDR2 as YSYEKL. Written as DNA, the CDR3 is TGCGCCAGCAGCCCTTTGAGGGGGCCTAGCACAGATACGCAGTATTTT. Translation gives CASSPLRGPSTDTQYF.

The chain combines TRBV4-1 with TRBJ1-2; 8 nucleotides match TRBD1. The germline gives CDR1 MGHRA, CDR2 YSYEKL. This CDR3 is 15 amino acids long. The V and J ends lost 2 bases and 4 bases, in that order; junction bases with no gene match: 6. The chain's CDR3 is CASSQQGQGLYGYTF. The CDR3 coding sequence is TGCGCCAGCAGCCAACAAGGACAGGGCCTCTATGGCTACACCTTC.

V and J are TRBV6-5 and TRBJ1-4, with a weak D call TRBD1 (5 bases). CDR3 size: 15 residues. Per the germline V gene, CDR1 is MNHEY and CDR2 is SVGAGI. V gave up 6 bases and J gave up 5 bases, with 16 bases separating them. The CDR3 region is CASSYSTAANEKLFF. CDR3 in DNA: TGTGCCAGCAGCTATTCGACAGCCGCAAATGAAAAACTGTTTTTT.